The 10 T cell receptor beta chains reported below all come from one sample, sequenced in a study of T cells in Graves' hyperthyroidism and ophthalmopathy. RNA transcripts provided the source from which TCR beta CDR3 regions were amplified. The TCR CDR3 first-round RT-PCR relied on the HTBI primer set. TCRdb fed the multiplex PCR reads into MiXCR, producing one record per CDR3 protein. Among approximately 590,000 distinct CDR3 sequences listed, 15% to 19% were seen once. Sequencing was done on a sample of blood. All receptors come from a woman younger than 45 with Graves' hyperthyroidism.

This chain links TRBV20-1 with TRBJ2-3, with 10 bases fitting TRBD2. The CDR3 spans 16 residues. V was pared by 1 base and J by 3 bases, with 7 bases of the junction left unmatched. The V gene's germline CDR1 is DFQATT and CDR2 SNEGSKA (reference sequence). This CDR3 reads CSARGSGRAVTDTQYF. The CDR3 nucleotides are TGCAGTGCTAGAGGAAGCGGGAGGGCCGTTACAGATACGCAGTATTTT.

This clonotype was observed a handful of times. The chain is built from TRBV20-1 and TRBJ2-7; 9 nucleotides align to TRBD2. V gave up 5 bases and J gave up 0 bases; unmatched junction bases: 8. This CDR3 is 15 amino acids long. Germline V lookup: CDR1 DFQATT, CDR2 SNEGSKA (reference sequence). CDR3 sequence reads: CSARSSGMYSYEQYF. The CDR3 region has the DNA TGCAGTGCTCGCTCTAGCGGGATGTACTCCTACGAGCAGTACTTC.

In this sample, this clonotype turned up a few times. The CDR3 bases are TGCAGTGCTAAGAGGGGTGATGAGCAGTTCTTC. Translating gives CSAKRGDEQFF. The chain has TRBV20-1 and TRBJ2-1; D may correspond to TRBD1 or TRBD2 (5 bases each). This CDR3 comprises 11 residues. The ends were cut back, 4 bases at V and 8 bases at J, with 9 bases in the middle. The V gene's germline CDR1 is DFQATT and CDR2 SNEGSKA (reference sequence).

Many counts were recorded for this clonotype. The CDR3, as DNA: TGCAGTGCTAGTGGGCGGCAGGGAACAGATACGCAGTATTTT. This codes for CSASGRQGTDTQYF. The chain couples TRBV20-1 to TRBJ2-3; TRBD1 is a possible D gene (5 bases). The CDR3 sequence is 14 residues long. The V and J ends lost 3 bases and 3 bases respectively, with 13 bases between them. Germline CDR1 is DFQATT and CDR2 is SNEGSKA (reference sequence).

This clonotype was counted only a few times. The chain is built from TRBV20-1 and TRBJ1-2, with D perhaps TRBD1 (5 bases). CDR1 DFQATT and CDR2 SNEGSKA come from the germline V gene (reference sequence). The CDR3 consists of 16 residues. V dropped 3 bases and J dropped 6 bases, with 23 bases sitting between them. Here the CDR3 reads CSASFVRFVRGDGYTF. CDR3 DNA sequence: TGCAGTGCTAGTTTTGTTCGATTTGTCCGGGGCGATGGCTACACCTTC.

The CDR3 nucleotides are TGTGCCAGCAGCGTACTAGCGGGAAGAAACTACAATGAGCAGTTCTTC. It codes for CASSVLAGRNYNEQFF. The genes are TRBV9 and TRBJ2-1; 9 bases agree with TRBD2. Germline V gene sequence: CDR1 SGDLS, CDR2 YYNGEE. J gave up 3 bases and V 1 base, and 5 bases lay outside the gene matches. The CDR3 length is 16 residues.

This clonotype was observed a few times. The chain couples TRBV28 to TRBJ1-5; D gene uncertain. The V gene lost 3 bases and the J gene lost 6 bases, with 21 bases spanning the gap. The CDR3 is made up of 17 amino acids. CDR1 and CDR2 from the germline V gene are MDHEN and SYDVKM. CDR3 sequence: CASSLSSPAGSGQPQHF. In DNA, the CDR3 is TGTGCCAGCAGTTTGAGTTCCCCGGCAGGCTCGGGTCAGCCCCAGCATTTT.

The sample holds many counts of this clonotype. The chain employs TRBV7-3 and TRBJ2-7, with TRBD1 matching over 12 bases. V was clipped by 0 bases and J by 5 bases; unmatched bases: 2. The CDR3 sequence is 15 residues long. CDR1 is SGHTA and CDR2 is FQGTGA in the germline V gene. In DNA, the CDR3 is TGTGCCAGCAGCTTAACTGGGACAGGGGGCAACGAGCAGTACTTC. This codes for CASSLTGTGGNEQYF.

This clonotype has only a few counts. This chain connects TRBV6-2 or TRBV6-3 to TRBJ1-1; possible D gene TRBD1, 5 bases. CDR1 and CDR2 (germline): MNHEY, SVGEGT. CDR3 length equals 11 residues. Trimming removed 8 bases at V and 11 bases at J, with 15 bases between. The CDR3 bases are TGTGCCAGCGACAAAGACTGGGGGGCTTTCTTT. It yields the protein CASDKDWGAFF.

At least ten counts were recorded for this clonotype. J is TRBJ1-2 and V is TRBV27; the match to TRBD1 covers 9 bases. The CDR3 consists of 17 residues. The ends lost 0 bases at V and 7 bases at J; junction bases unmatched: 12. Germline CDR1 reads MNHEY; CDR2 reads SMNVEV (reference sequence). The CDR3 spells CASSLSGQGQGIGGYTF. CDR3 nucleotide sequence: TGTGCCAGCAGTTTATCCGGACAGGGACAGGGAATAGGTGGCTACACCTTC.